Listed here are 17 T cell receptor beta chains from one sample, sequenced in a study of monozygotic twins with inflammatory bowel disease. TCRdb re-called the 5' RACE reads and gives one entry per CDR3 protein, without DNA. The sample table sets out around 400,000 distinct CDR3 sequences. Sequenced material: blood. The receptors stem from a human donor with ulcerative colitis or Crohn's disease, or a healthy co-twin of an affected twin (not recorded which).

The chain uses TRBV7-2 and TRBJ2-1; absent DNA, TCRdb's TRBD1 call cannot be checked. The germline V gene encodes CDR1 SGHTA and CDR2 FQGNSA. CDR3 size: 17 residues. Here the CDR3 reads CASSLVGGRGPNNEQFF.

The chain combines TRBV7-9 with TRBJ1-5; TCRdb picks TRBD1, but there is no DNA to check that call. The CDR3 is 15 residues long. Germline V CDR1 and CDR2: SEHNR, FQNEAQ (reference sequence). The CDR3 here is CASSLGTGINQPQHF.

The chain links TRBV3-1 to TRBJ1-6; TCRdb's D call, TRBD1, is unchecked because there is no DNA. The CDR3 spans 14 residues. The germline gives CDR1 LGHDT, CDR2 YNNKEL (reference sequence). This CDR3 reads CASSQGTAFSPLHF.

The chain carries TRBV21-1 and TRBJ1-2; TCRdb names TRBD1, which stays unverified in the absence of DNA. TRBV21-1 is reported as a pseudogene. The CDR3 consists of 14 residues. CDR3 protein: CASSTRDINYGYTF.

The genes are TRBV6-2 or TRBV6-3 and TRBJ1-2. The CDR3 has 12 amino acids. The V gene's germline CDR1 is MNHEY and CDR2 SVGEGT. Here the CDR3 reads CASSYGSSGYTF.

This rearrangement joins TRBV5-4 to TRBJ1-1; TCRdb designates TRBD1, a call that cannot be tested without DNA. Germline CDR1 reads SGHNT; CDR2 reads YYREEE (reference sequence). This CDR3 region has 16 residues. The CDR3: CASSLARGRLNTEAFF.

The chain is built from TRBV6-1 and TRBJ1-5; no DNA is available, so the TRBD1 call from TCRdb remains unchecked. This CDR3 spans 15 amino acids. From germline, CDR1 is MNHNS and CDR2 SASEGT. This CDR3 reads CASSPVPGSNQPQHF.

CDR3 protein: CASSYGAGGFTEAFF. This chain links TRBV6-5 with TRBJ1-1; without DNA, the TCRdb call of TRBD1 cannot be checked. CDR3 length: 15 amino acids. Germline V gene data show CDR1 as MNHEY and CDR2 as SVGAGI.

The chain links TRBV4-2 to TRBJ1-2. Germline assignment: CDR1 LGHNA and CDR2 YNFKEQ. The CDR3 sequence is 15 residues long. The CDR3 is CASSQDAGANYGYTF.

The J gene is TRBJ2-2, the V gene TRBV7-2; with no DNA, the TCRdb D assignment of TRBD1 cannot be verified. Germline values: CDR1 SGHTA, CDR2 FQGNSA. The CDR3 contains 17 residues. CDR3 sequence: CASSLVPGSFVTGELFF.

The chain links TRBV2 to TRBJ2-7; TCRdb calls TRBD1, which cannot be checked without DNA. CDR3 length equals 11 residues. Looked up from germline, CDR1 is SNHLY and CDR2 is FYNNEI. CDR3: CASTPGYEQYF. Supplemented by reference TRBV2 and TRBJ2-7, the full variable domain reads EPEVTQTPSHQVTQMGQEVILRCVPISNHLYFYWYRQILGQKVEFLVSFYNNEISEKSEIFDDQFSVERPDGSNFTLKIRSTKLEDSAMYFCASTPGYEQYFGPGTRLTVT.

The rearrangement uses TRBV19 and TRBJ2-4; TCRdb outputs TRBD2, but without DNA this stays unchecked. This CDR3 is 15 amino acids long. The germline V gene has CDR1 LNHDA and CDR2 SQIVND (reference sequence). CDR3 residues: CASSARLAGVNIQYF.

The chain carries TRBV7-2 and TRBJ2-2. The CDR3 covers 12 residues. Germline V gene sequence: CDR1 SGHTA, CDR2 FQGNSA. CDR3 sequence: CASSLLNRELFF. The full variable domain, with the rest looked up from reference TRBV7-2 and TRBJ2-2, is GAGVSQSPSNKVTEKGKDVELRCDPISGHTALYWYRQSLGQGLEFLIYFQGNSAPDKSGLPSDRFSAERTGGSVSTLTIQRTQQEDSAVYLCASSLLNRELFFGEGSRLTVL.

The CDR3 protein is CASSRAAGGISYEQYF. The J gene is TRBJ2-7, the V gene TRBV5-4; the TCRdb D gene call, TRBD2, has no DNA to confirm it. This CDR3 comprises 16 residues. The germline CDR1 and CDR2 sequences are SGHNT and YYREEE (reference sequence).

The chain joins TRBV28 to TRBJ2-7; TCRdb names TRBD1, which stays unverified in the absence of DNA. Per the germline V gene, CDR1 is MDHEN and CDR2 is SYDVKM. There are 15 residues in the CDR3. This chain's CDR3 is CASRVGSGAQGLQYF.

The chain recombines TRBV27 with TRBJ2-1; the TRBD2 assignment by TCRdb is unverifiable without DNA. The CDR3 contains 15 residues. Germline-derived CDR1 and CDR2 are MNHEY and SMNVEV (reference sequence). The CDR3 loop reads CASSTEREGRNEQFF.

The chain joins TRBV18 to TRBJ2-5. Germline CDR1 and CDR2: KGHSH and LQKENI. CDR3 size: 15 residues. The CDR3 protein is CASSPFDTRYVTQYF.